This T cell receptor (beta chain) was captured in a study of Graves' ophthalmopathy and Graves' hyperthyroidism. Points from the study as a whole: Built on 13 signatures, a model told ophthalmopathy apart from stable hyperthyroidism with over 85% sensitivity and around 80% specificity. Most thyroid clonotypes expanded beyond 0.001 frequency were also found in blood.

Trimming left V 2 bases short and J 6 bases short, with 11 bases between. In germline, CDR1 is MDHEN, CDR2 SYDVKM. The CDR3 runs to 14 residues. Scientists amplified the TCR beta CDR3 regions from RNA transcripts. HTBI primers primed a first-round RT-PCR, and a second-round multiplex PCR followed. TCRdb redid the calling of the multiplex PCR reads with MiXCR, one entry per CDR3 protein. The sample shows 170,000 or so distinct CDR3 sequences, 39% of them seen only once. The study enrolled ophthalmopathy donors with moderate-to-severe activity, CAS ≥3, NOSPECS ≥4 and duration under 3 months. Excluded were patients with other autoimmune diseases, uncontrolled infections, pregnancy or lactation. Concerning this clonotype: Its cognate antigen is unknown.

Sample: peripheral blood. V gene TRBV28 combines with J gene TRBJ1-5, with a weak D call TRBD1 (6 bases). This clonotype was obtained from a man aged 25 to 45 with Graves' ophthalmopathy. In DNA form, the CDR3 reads TGTGCCAGCAGTTTAATCACAGGGTTTCAGCCCCAGCATTTT. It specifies CASSLITGFQPQHF.